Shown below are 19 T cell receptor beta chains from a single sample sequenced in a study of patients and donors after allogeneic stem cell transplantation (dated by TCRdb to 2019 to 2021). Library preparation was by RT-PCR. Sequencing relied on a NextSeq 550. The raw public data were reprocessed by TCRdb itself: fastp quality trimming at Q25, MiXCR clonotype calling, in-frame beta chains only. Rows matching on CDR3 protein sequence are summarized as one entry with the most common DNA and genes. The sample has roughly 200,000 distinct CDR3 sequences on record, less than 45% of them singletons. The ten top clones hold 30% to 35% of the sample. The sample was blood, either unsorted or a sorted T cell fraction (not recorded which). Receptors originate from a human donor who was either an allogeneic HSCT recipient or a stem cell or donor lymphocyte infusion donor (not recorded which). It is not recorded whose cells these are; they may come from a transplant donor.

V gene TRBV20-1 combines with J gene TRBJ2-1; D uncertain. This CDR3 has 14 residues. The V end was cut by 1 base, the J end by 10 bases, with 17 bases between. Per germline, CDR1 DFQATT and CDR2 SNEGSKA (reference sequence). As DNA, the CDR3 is TGCAGTGCTAGAGTCCTTATTGGACCGTCGGAGCAGTTCTTC. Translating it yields CSARVLIGPSEQFF.

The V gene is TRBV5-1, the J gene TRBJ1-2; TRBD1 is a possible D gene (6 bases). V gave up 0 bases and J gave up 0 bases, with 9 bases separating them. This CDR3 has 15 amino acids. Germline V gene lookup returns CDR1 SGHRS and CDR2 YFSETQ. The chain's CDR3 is CASSLEGVANYGYTF. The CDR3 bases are TGCGCCAGCAGCTTGGAGGGGGTAGCTAACTATGGCTACACCTTC. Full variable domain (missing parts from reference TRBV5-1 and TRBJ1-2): KAGVTQTPRYLIKTRGQQVTLSCSPISGHRSVSWYQQTPGQGLQFLFEYFSETQRNKGNFPGRFSGRQFSNSRSEMNVSTLELGDSALYLCASSLEGVANYGYTFGSGTRLTVV.

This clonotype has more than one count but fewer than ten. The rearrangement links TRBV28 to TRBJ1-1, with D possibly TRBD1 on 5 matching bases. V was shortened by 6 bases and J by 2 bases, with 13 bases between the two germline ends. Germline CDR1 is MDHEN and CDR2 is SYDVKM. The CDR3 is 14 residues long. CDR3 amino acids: CASSLNRDNTEAFF. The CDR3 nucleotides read TGTGCCAGCAGCCTCAACCGGGACAACACTGAAGCTTTCTTT. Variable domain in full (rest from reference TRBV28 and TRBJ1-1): DVKVTQSSRYLVKRTGEKVFLECVQDMDHENMFWYRQDPGLGLRLIYFSYDVKMKEKGDIPEGYSVSREKKERFSLILESASTNQTSMYLCASSLNRDNTEAFFGQGTRLTVV.

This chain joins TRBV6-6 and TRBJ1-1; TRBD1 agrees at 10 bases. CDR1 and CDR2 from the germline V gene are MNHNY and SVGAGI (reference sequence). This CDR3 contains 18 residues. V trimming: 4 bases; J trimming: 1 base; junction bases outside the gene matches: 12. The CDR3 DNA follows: TGTGCCAGCAGTTTCACACTTGGACAGGGGGTAGGGAACACTGAAGCTTTCTTT. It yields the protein CASSFTLGQGVGNTEAFF.

CDR3 amino acids: CASSLWRTPEGYTF. CDR3 bases: TGTGCCAGCAGCTTATGGAGGACGCCGGAGGGCTACACCTTC. This chain links TRBV7-2 with TRBJ1-2; D is unresolved. Trimming shortened V by 2 bases and J by 8 bases, and 15 bases separated the two germline ends. Germline values: CDR1 SGHTA, CDR2 FQGNSA. CDR3 size: 14 residues.

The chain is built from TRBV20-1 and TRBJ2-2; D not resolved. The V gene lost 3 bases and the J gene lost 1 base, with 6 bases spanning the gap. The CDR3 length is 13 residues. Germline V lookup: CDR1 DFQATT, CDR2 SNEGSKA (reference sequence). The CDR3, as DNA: TGCAGTGCTAGGGACGGGAACACCGGGGAGCTGTTTTTT. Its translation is CSARDGNTGELFF.

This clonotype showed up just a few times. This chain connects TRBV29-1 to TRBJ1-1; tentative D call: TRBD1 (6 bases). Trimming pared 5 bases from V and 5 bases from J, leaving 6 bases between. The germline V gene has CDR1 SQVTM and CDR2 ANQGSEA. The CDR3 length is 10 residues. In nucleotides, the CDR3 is TGCAGCGTTACAGGGACTGAAGCTTTCTTT. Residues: CSVTGTEAFF.

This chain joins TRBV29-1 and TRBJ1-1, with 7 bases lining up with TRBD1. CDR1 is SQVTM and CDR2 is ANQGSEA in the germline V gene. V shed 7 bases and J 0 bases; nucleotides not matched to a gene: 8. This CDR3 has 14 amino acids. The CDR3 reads CSAPEGALNTEAFF. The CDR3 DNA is TGCAGCGCCCCTGAGGGGGCCTTGAACACTGAAGCTTTCTTT.

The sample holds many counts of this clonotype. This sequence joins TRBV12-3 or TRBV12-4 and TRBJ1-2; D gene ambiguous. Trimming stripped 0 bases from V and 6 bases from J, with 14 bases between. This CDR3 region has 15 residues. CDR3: CASSLAGRISDGYTF. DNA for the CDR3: TGTGCCAGCAGTTTAGCGGGAAGGATCTCGGATGGCTACACCTTC.

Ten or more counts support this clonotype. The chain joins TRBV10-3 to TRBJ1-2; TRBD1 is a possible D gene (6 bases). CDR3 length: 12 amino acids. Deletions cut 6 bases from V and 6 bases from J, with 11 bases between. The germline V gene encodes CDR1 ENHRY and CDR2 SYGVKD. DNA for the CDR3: TGTGCCATCAGCAGGACAGAGGATGGCTACACCTTC. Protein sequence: CAISRTEDGYTF.

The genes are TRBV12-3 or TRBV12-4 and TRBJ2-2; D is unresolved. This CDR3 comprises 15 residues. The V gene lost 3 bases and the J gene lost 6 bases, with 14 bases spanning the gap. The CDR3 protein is CASSFVSSASGELFF. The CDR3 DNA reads TGTGCCAGCAGTTTCGTGTCATCGGCATCCGGGGAGCTGTTTTTT.

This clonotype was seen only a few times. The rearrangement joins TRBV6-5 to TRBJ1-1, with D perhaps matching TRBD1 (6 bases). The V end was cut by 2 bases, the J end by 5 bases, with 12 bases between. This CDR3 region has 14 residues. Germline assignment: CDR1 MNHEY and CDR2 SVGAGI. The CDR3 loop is CASSYRAGVTEAFF. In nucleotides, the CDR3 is TGTGCCAGCAGTTACCGAGCAGGGGTAACTGAAGCTTTCTTT.

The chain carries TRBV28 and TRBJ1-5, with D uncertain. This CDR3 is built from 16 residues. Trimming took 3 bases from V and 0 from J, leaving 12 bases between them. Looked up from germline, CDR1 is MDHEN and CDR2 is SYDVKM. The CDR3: CASSFIGDYSNQPQHF. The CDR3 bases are TGTGCCAGCAGTTTTATCGGGGATTATAGCAATCAGCCCCAGCATTTT.

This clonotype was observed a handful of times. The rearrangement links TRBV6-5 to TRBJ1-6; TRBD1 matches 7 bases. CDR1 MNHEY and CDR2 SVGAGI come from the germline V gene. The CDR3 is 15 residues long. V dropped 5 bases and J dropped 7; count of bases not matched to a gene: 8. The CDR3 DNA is TGTGCCAGCAGTCCCCGACAGGGACGGAATTCACCCCTCCACTTT. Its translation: CASSPRQGRNSPLHF.

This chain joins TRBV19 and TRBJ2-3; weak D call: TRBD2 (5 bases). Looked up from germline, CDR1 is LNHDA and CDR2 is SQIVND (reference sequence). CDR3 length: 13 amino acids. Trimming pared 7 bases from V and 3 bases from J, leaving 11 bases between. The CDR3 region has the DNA TGTGCCAGTAAGAGGGCCGGGACAGATACGCAGTATTTT. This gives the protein CASKRAGTDTQYF.

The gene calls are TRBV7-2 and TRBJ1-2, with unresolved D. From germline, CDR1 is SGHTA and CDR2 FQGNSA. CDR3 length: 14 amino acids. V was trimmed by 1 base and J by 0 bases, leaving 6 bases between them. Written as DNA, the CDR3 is TGTGCCAGCAGCTTAGATCCTCCTAACTATGGCTACACCTTC. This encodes CASSLDPPNYGYTF.

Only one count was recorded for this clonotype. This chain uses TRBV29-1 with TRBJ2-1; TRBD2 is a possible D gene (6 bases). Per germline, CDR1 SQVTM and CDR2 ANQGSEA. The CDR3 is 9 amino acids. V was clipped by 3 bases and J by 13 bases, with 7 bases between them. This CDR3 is CSVDAGQFF. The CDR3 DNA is TGCAGCGTTGATGCGGGACAGTTCTTC.

CDR3 region: CASSQLRGSSYNEQFF. The CDR3 region has the DNA TGTGCCAGCAGCCAACTGAGGGGGAGCTCCTACAATGAGCAGTTCTTC. The V gene is TRBV25-1, the J gene TRBJ2-1, with a possible D match to TRBD1 (6 bases). Trimming took 6 bases from V and 0 from J, leaving 15 bases between them. The CDR3 totals 16 residues. Germline CDR1 reads MGHDK; CDR2 reads SYGVNS.

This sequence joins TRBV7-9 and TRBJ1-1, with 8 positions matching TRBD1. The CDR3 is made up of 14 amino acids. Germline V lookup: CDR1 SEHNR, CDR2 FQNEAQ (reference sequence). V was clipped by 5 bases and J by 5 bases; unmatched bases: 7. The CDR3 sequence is CASSVGQGGTEAFF. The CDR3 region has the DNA TGTGCCAGCAGCGTTGGACAGGGCGGGACTGAAGCTTTCTTT. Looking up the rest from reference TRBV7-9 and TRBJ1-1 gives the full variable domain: DTGVSQNPRHKITKRGQNVTFRCDPISEHNRLYWYRQTLGQGPEFLTYFQNEAQLEKSRLLSDRFSAERPKGSFSTLEIQRTEQGDSAMYLCASSVGQGGTEAFFGQGTRLTVV.